The 20 T cell receptor beta chains listed next were all sequenced from one sample in a study of neoadjuvant nivolumab and ipilimumab in lung cancer. The assay was immunoSEQ multiplex PCR, and TCRdb's table has in-frame clones only and misses some. Here the sample spans about 13,000 clones, nearly 70% being singletons. The material sequenced was peripheral blood, taken after neoadjuvant nivolumab, alone or with ipilimumab, at or shortly before surgery. The source of these receptors is an adult with non-small cell lung cancer.

The chain couples TRBV11-3 to TRBJ2-3; 7 bases agree with TRBD2. The junction had 5 bases not matched to a gene; V was cut back by 1 base and J by 4 bases. Germline CDR1 SGHNT, CDR2 YENEEA. This CDR3 contains 15 residues. Written as DNA, the CDR3 is TGTGCCAGCAGCTTAGGTGGACTAGTTGCAGATACGCAGTATTTT. This translates into CASSLGGLVADTQYF.

V is TRBV18 and J is TRBJ2-5; D is ambiguous. This CDR3 region has 14 residues. Germline CDR1 KGHSH, CDR2 LQKENI. V lost 5 bases to trimming and J lost 2 bases, with 12 bases between them. CDR3 protein: CASSSFWGQETQYF. The DNA of the CDR3 is TGTGCCAGCTCATCCTTCTGGGGACAAGAGACCCAGTACTTC.

This clone appeared once. CDR3 region: CASSDPGGSETQYF. The CDR3 DNA reads as TGTGCCAGCAGCGACCCAGGGGGCTCAGAGACCCAGTACTTC. The chain has TRBV5-5 and TRBJ2-5; 8 bases fit TRBD1. V shed 4 bases, J shed 4 bases, and the junction held 6 bases outside the gene matches. Germline lookup yields CDR1 SGHKS and CDR2 YYEKEE (reference sequence). The CDR3 sequence is 14 residues long.

The rearrangement uses TRBV7-9 and TRBJ2-3, with D possibly being TRBD2 (6 bases). The V end was cut by 11 bases, the J end by 6 bases, with 21 bases between. This CDR3 has 14 residues. The germline CDR1 and CDR2 sequences are SEHNR and FQNEAQ (reference sequence). DNA of the CDR3: TGTGCCTCTCAGCTAAACGCGGGATGGGATACGCAGTATTTT. It specifies CASQLNAGWDTQYF.

The V and J genes are TRBV7-9 and TRBJ2-1, with unresolved D. The V and J ends lost 3 bases and 5 bases respectively, with 5 bases between them. CDR3 size: 12 residues. CDR1 is SEHNR and CDR2 is FQNEAQ in the germline V gene (reference sequence). The DNA of the CDR3 is TGTGCCAGCAGCTTTCGAAACAATGAGCAGTTCTTC. It encodes CASSFRNNEQFF.

The rearrangement uses TRBV5-5 and TRBJ2-1; tentatively, D is TRBD2 (7 bases). V lost 1 base, J lost 10 bases, and 18 bases lay in between. Germline V gives CDR1 SGHKS, CDR2 YYEKEE (reference sequence). This CDR3 has 15 residues. The CDR3 loop is CASSLLWEGRGEQFF. CDR3 DNA: TGTGCCAGCAGCTTGTTGTGGGAGGGTAGGGGGGAGCAGTTCTTC. Variable domain in full (rest from reference TRBV5-5 and TRBJ2-1): DAGVTQSPTHLIKTRGQQVTLRCSPISGHKSVSWYQQVLGQGPQFIFQYYEKEERGRGNFPDRFSARQFPNYSSELNVNALLLGDSALYLCASSLLWEGRGEQFFGPGTRLTVL.

V usage is TRBV7-8 and J usage is TRBJ2-5; TRBD2 matches 10 bases. Germline CDR1 SGHVS, CDR2 FQNEAQ. This CDR3 has 14 residues. V was pared by 2 bases and J by 3 bases, with 0 bases of the junction left unmatched. The CDR3 DNA is TGTGCCAGCAGCTTAACTAGCGGGAAAGAGACCCAGTACTTC. Protein: CASSLTSGKETQYF. The full variable domain, its missing parts supplied by reference TRBV7-8 and TRBJ2-5, is GAGVSQSPRYKVAKRGQDVALRCDPISGHVSLFWYQQALGQGPEFLTYFQNEAQLDKSGLPSDRFFAERPEGSVSTLKIQRTQQEDSAVYLCASSLTSGKETQYFGPGTRLLVL.

This chain uses TRBV29-1 with TRBJ2-7, with TRBD1 matching 11 bases. The CDR3 extends over 13 amino acids. Trimming took 8 bases from V and 3 from J; bases not matched to a gene: 6. Germline CDR1 is SQVTM and CDR2 is ANQGSEA. The CDR3 spells CSIRGTGGYEQYF. The CDR3 DNA reads TGCAGCATAAGAGGGACAGGGGGCTACGAGCAGTACTTC.

This rearrangement joins TRBV5-4 to TRBJ1-2; D is perhaps TRBD1 (5 bases). V lost 2 bases and J 0 bases, leaving 11 bases between the germline ends. Germline loops: CDR1 SGHNT, CDR2 YYREEE (reference sequence). This CDR3 region has 15 residues. The CDR3 sequence is CASSFQGRTNYGYTF. The DNA of the CDR3 is TGTGCCAGCAGCTTCCAGGGACGGACTAACTATGGCTACACCTTC.

The chain joins TRBV18 to TRBJ1-1; the D is unclear. The CDR3 sequence is 14 residues long. Germline-derived CDR1 and CDR2 are KGHSH and LQKENI. Trimming pared 2 bases from V and 5 bases from J, leaving 12 bases between. This CDR3 is CASSPNSGGTEAFF. Here the CDR3 DNA reads TGTGCCAGCTCACCAAATTCCGGCGGGACTGAAGCTTTCTTT.

The chain is built from TRBV20-1 and TRBJ1-1; no clear D. Trimming cost V 7 bases and J 1 base, with 7 bases left between them. The CDR3 consists of 11 residues. Germline CDR1 is DFQATT and CDR2 is SNEGSKA (reference sequence). The CDR3 loop reads CSGTENTEAFF. The DNA for the CDR3 is TGCAGTGGGACTGAGAACACTGAAGCTTTCTTT.

The chain joins TRBV5-1 to TRBJ1-1, with TRBD1 matching over 11 bases. Germline trimming cut 3 bases from V and 5 bases from J; bases unmatched to any gene: 12. CDR3 length: 17 residues. The germline CDR1 and CDR2 sequences are SGHRS and YFSETQ. The CDR3 protein is CASSSALGQGVGTEAFF. CDR3 in DNA: TGCGCCAGCAGCTCCGCGTTGGGACAGGGGGTCGGAACTGAAGCTTTCTTT.

This clone showed up just a few times. The same CDR3 arises from other DNA sequences in this sample as well. The rearrangement uses TRBV14 and TRBJ2-7; D is unclear. CDR3 length: 11 residues. Per germline, CDR1 SGHDN and CDR2 FVKESK. The V end lost 4 bases, the J end lost 6 bases, and 7 bases lay between the germline ends. The CDR3 DNA reads TGTGCCAGCAGCCTAGCTGGCGAGCAGTACTTC. Translation gives CASSLAGEQYF. The full variable domain, in which reference TRBV14 and TRBJ2-7 provide the parts outside the CDR3, is EAGVTQFPSHSVIEKGQTVTLRCDPISGHDNLYWYRRVMGKEIKFLLHFVKESKQDESGMPNNRFLAERTGGTYSTLKVQPAELEDSGVYFCASSLAGEQYFGPGTRLTVT.

This clone was seen only a few times. The chain uses TRBV15 and TRBJ2-1; the match to TRBD1 covers 9 bases. With V trimmed by 0 bases and J by 4 bases, 10 bases remained unmatched. Germline CDR1 is LNHNV and CDR2 is YYDKDF (reference sequence). CDR3 length: 18 residues. CDR3 bases: TGTGCCACCAGCAGAGATCAAAGGGGACAGGGAGATTACAATGAGCAGTTCTTC. This sequence encodes CATSRDQRGQGDYNEQFF. The whole variable domain, remainder taken from reference TRBV15 and TRBJ2-1, is DAMVIQNPRYQVTQFGKPVTLSCSQTLNHNVMYWYQQKSSQAPKLLFHYYDKDFNNEADTPDNFQSRRPNTSFCFLDIRSPGLGDTAMYLCATSRDQRGQGDYNEQFFGPGTRLTVL.

The genes are TRBV30 and TRBJ2-7, with D possibly TRBD2 on 6 matching bases. The CDR3 is 14 residues long. Germline V gene sequence: CDR1 GTSNPN, CDR2 SVGIG (reference sequence). V lost 2 bases, J lost 5 bases, and 16 bases lay in between. The CDR3 loop is CAWSYGGIVDEQYF. The CDR3 DNA follows: TGTGCCTGGAGTTACGGGGGAATCGTCGACGAGCAGTACTTC.

This chain joins TRBV30 and TRBJ2-2; TRBD2 aligns across 8 bases. Germline CDR1 is GTSNPN and CDR2 is SVGIG (reference sequence). The junction had 8 bases not matched to a gene; V was cut back by 5 bases and J by 6 bases. This CDR3 has 14 residues. The CDR3 DNA reads TGTGCCTGGGCTGGGCGGGAGGCGGCCGGGGAGCTGTTTTTT. It encodes CAWAGREAAGELFF.

V and J are TRBV11-3 and TRBJ1-2; 8 positions match TRBD1. The CDR3 is 15 residues long. V lost 4 bases to trimming and J lost 8 bases; unmatched junction nucleotides: 12. Germline V lookup: CDR1 SGHNT, CDR2 YENEEA. The CDR3 bases are TGTGCCAGCAGCTCTCCCCCGGACAGGGAAGGGGGCTACACCTTC. Translated, it gives CASSSPPDREGGYTF.

The V gene is TRBV7-9, the J gene TRBJ2-7; D not certain. Germline loops: CDR1 SEHNR, CDR2 FQNEAQ (reference sequence). CDR3 length: 12 residues. The V gene lost 6 bases and the J gene lost 7 bases, with 13 bases spanning the gap. The CDR3 region is CASRQRDDEQYF. DNA of the CDR3: TGTGCCAGCAGGCAACGTGATGATGAGCAGTACTTC.

This clone has a single count. The genes are TRBV5-6 and TRBJ2-5; either TRBD1 or TRBD2 may fit D (5 bases each). Deletions cut 0 bases from V and 5 bases from J, with 11 bases between. The germline CDR1 and CDR2 sequences are SGHDT and YYEEEE. The CDR3 is 14 residues long. As DNA, the CDR3 is TGTGCCAGCAGCTTGGGGCCAGGGAGTGAGACCCAGTACTTC. Protein product: CASSLGPGSETQYF.

V is TRBV5-5 and J is TRBJ2-7; 12 bases fit TRBD1. Per the germline V gene, CDR1 is SGHKS and CDR2 is YYEKEE (reference sequence). V lost 5 bases to trimming and J lost 1 base; unmatched junction nucleotides: 10. The CDR3 length is 17 residues. The CDR3 spells CASRPGTGGTTSYEQYF. CDR3 DNA sequence: TGTGCCAGCAGACCCGGGACAGGGGGCACAACATCCTACGAGCAGTACTTC. Full variable domain (remainder filled in from reference TRBV5-5 and TRBJ2-7): DAGVTQSPTHLIKTRGQQVTLRCSPISGHKSVSWYQQVLGQGPQFIFQYYEKEERGRGNFPDRFSARQFPNYSSELNVNALLLGDSALYLCASRPGTGGTTSYEQYFGPGTRLTVT.